This T cell receptor beta chain was sequenced during a study of T cells after yellow fever vaccination. Study at large: For low cell numbers, libraries were made with SMART-Seq v4 Ultra Low Input.

This clonotype was counted many times. In making TCR cDNA, 5'RACE template switching added a universal primer site and UMIs to it. TCRdb passed the 5' RACE reads through MiXCR, listing each CDR3 protein once. Of about 12,000 distinct CDR3 sequences in the sample, about 5.8% are singletons; the top ten hold approximately 0.88%. The germline V and J ends were trimmed by 6 bases and 5 bases, with 8 bases remaining between them. Germline V gene lookup returns CDR1 MNHNY and CDR2 SVGAGI (reference sequence). The CDR3 runs to 12 residues. The source of this sequence is a young man who received the YFV17D yellow fever vaccine. The sequencing here drew on PBMCs, either bulk or a sorted T-cell subset (CD4+, CD8+, memory, or dextramer-sorted; not recorded which), taken on the day of the yellow fever booster vaccination. The chain carries TRBV6-6 and TRBJ2-1; no clear D gene. The CDR3 reads CASSPYNNEQFF. Written as DNA, the CDR3 is TGTGCCAGCAGCCCCTACAACAATGAGCAGTTCTTC.